The rows below give T cell receptor beta chains drawn from one sample of a study of blood T cell repertoires in COVID-19. The protocol was immunoSEQ multiplex PCR, while the TCRdb copy is restricted to in-frame clones and leaves out a portion. The sample has roughly 140,000 clones, approximately 80% seen once. The sequencing sample was made of peripheral blood. These receptor sequences come from a woman between 50 and 59 years old with acute or convalescent COVID-19. CDR3s include the opening cysteine and the closing phenylalanine or tryptophan. A D gene is named only where the DNA matches it firmly. Size is omitted from some rows. Given values are once, few, many or a class for expanded clones.

d_call j_call clone_size v_call cdr3_nt cdr3_aa
TRBD1 TRBJ1-4 . TRBV4-1 TGCGCCAGCAGCCAAGATCCCCCGGGACAGGGATGGGAAAAACTGTTTTTT CASSQDPPGQGWEKLFF
. TRBJ1-2 once TRBV19 TGTGCCAGTAGTATCAGAGGCCTAAACAGGGCTGGCTACACCTTC CASSIRGLNRAGYTF
. TRBJ2-2 . TRBV6-2/TRBV6-3 TGTGCCAGCAGTTACGGGGGCACAACGAACACCGGGGAGCTGTTTTTT CASSYGGTTNTGELFF
. TRBJ2-3 . TRBV4-3 TGCGCCAGCAGCCAAGCCGGGGGTCAAAGCACAGATACGCAGTATTTT CASSQAGGQSTDTQYF
TRBD1 TRBJ1-1 . TRBV29-1 TGCAGCGTTGAAGATCTTCCCGACAGGGGCGCCACTGAAGCTTTCTTT CSVEDLPDRGATEAFF
. TRBJ2-3 . TRBV10-1 TGCGCCAGCAGTGATAACAGGGACACAGATACGCAGTATTTT CASSDNRDTDTQYF
. TRBJ2-7 . TRBV7-2 TGTGCCAGCAGCTTAGATCTCTCCAGGGCGTCCTACGAGCAGTACTTC CASSLDLSRASYEQYF
. TRBJ2-7 . TRBV5-6 TGTGCCAGCAGCTCTGGAGACAGAGAGCAGTACTTC CASSSGDREQYF
. TRBJ2-3 . TRBV19 TGTGCCAGTAGTATAGAATTGGGGGGAGGCGCAGATACGCAGTATTTT CASSIELGGGADTQYF
. TRBJ1-4 once TRBV2 TGTGCCAGCGGGGGGACCGATAATGAAAAACTGTTTTTT CASGGTDNEKLFF